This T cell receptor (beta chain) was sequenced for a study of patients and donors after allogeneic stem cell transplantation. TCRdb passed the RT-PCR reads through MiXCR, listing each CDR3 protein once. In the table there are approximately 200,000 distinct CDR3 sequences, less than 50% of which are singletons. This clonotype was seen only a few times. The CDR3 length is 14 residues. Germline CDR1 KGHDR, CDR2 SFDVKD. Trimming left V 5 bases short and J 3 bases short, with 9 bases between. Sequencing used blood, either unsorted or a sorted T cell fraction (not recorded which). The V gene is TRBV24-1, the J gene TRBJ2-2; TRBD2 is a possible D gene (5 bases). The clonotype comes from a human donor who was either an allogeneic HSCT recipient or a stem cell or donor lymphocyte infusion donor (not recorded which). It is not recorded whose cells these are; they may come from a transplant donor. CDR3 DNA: TGTGCCACCAGTGTGACGGGGTACACCGGGGAGCTGTTTTTT. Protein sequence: CATSVTGYTGELFF.